This T cell receptor beta chain comes out of a study of beta chain features in type 1 diabetes. At the level of the study: Regarding age, gender and cell yields, patients proved similar to healthy donors. Researchers looked at around 100 million sorted cells across all samples.

What was sequenced were expressed TCRB transcripts, since all of the isolated RNA had been reverse transcribed. Method: immunoSEQ multiplex PCR; TCRdb's copy keeps in-frame clones and lacks some. In the table there are about 360,000 clones, approximately 12% of which are singletons. This clone was counted a few times. The antigen is not known. Study-wide findings and caveats: Researchers report that Type 1 diabetes patients had moderately but significantly shorter TCRB CDR3s across all four CD4+ subsets.

CDR3 length equals 16 residues. Germline V gene sequence: CDR1 SGHTA, CDR2 FQGNSA. The V gene end was trimmed by 5 bases and the J gene end by 5 bases; junction bases not matched to a gene: 10. This TCR was recovered from a man younger than 35 in good health. Sequencing used naive CD4+ T cells from blood. This chain connects TRBV7-2 to TRBJ2-2, with 8 positions matching TRBD1. DNA for the CDR3: TGTGCCAGCAGCGACTCAGGGGGCGCGTGGACCGGGGAGCTGTTTTTT. Encoded protein: CASSDSGGAWTGELFF.